A single sample is the source of the 31 T cell receptor beta chains below, sequenced in a study of blood T cells in healthy people across ages. Next came a second PCR, run for about 7 to 12 cycles, which used a sample-barcoded 5' primer along with a J-beta primer mix. MiXCR, run by TCRdb on the 5' RACE reads, gives a single entry per CDR3 protein. This table holds 750,000 to 950,000 distinct CDR3 sequences, roughly 50% found once. The sequenced sample was blood. The receptors shown here come from an elderly man in good health.

This clonotype showed up just a few times. The chain joins TRBV27 to TRBJ2-1; the D is unclear. CDR3 length: 15 residues. Germline V gene lookup returns CDR1 MNHEY and CDR2 SMNVEV (reference sequence). The V and J ends lost 6 bases and 0 bases respectively, with 12 bases between them. Here the CDR3 DNA reads TGTGCCAGCAGCCGAATGCCTCTCTCCTACAATGAGCAGTTCTTC. This gives the protein CASSRMPLSYNEQFF.

The J gene is TRBJ2-7, the V gene TRBV20-1; D might be TRBD1 or TRBD2, each matching 5 bases. Germline values: CDR1 DFQATT, CDR2 SNEGSKA (reference sequence). The CDR3 is 13 amino acids. Trimming shortened V by 8 bases and J by 7 bases, and 21 bases separated the two germline ends. Written as DNA, the CDR3 is TGCAGTCCCCGTTGGGGCGCGACGGGGGAGCAGTACTTC. Translated: CSPRWGATGEQYF.

On this clonotype: A junction boundary mismatches the germline segment, possibly from a read error. The chain has TRBV6-1 and TRBJ1-4; TRBD1 might be the D (5 bases). The CDR3 extends over 13 amino acids. From germline, CDR1 is MNHNS and CDR2 SASEGT. The CDR3 coding sequence is TGTGCCAGCGGTGAAGGGGATTATGAAAAACTGTTTTTT. Translated: CASGEGDYEKLFF.

This chain links TRBV7-6 with TRBJ2-7; TRBD2 matches 7 bases. The CDR3 has 15 residues. The ends lost 1 base at V and 5 bases at J; junction bases unmatched: 8. Germline CDR1 reads SGHVS; CDR2 reads FNYEAQ. The CDR3 DNA reads TGTGCCAGCAGCTTAGGGATATTGACTAGCCACGAGCAGTACTTC. It specifies CASSLGILTSHEQYF.

The CDR3 DNA sequence: TGTGCCAGCAGTCTGGGTTCGGCTAGCGGGAGTTCTGTATACGCGTATTTT. It encodes CASSLGSASGSSVYAYF. This sequence joins TRBV2 and TRBJ2-3; TRBD2 matches at 10 bases. Germline CDR1 and CDR2: SNHLY and FYNNEI. Trimming at V came to 5 bases and at J to 14 bases, leaving 22 bases not matched to a gene. The CDR3 has 17 amino acids.

This clonotype appeared a few times. V and J are TRBV20-1 and TRBJ2-7, with D uncertain. CDR1 and CDR2 (germline): DFQATT, SNEGSKA (reference sequence). The CDR3 length is 14 residues. The germline V and J ends were trimmed by 0 bases and 3 bases, with 12 bases remaining between them. The CDR3 region has the DNA TGCAGTGCTAGAGATAAGGCCGGAAACTACGAGCAGTACTTC. Translation: CSARDKAGNYEQYF.

This clonotype has a handful of counts. The V and J genes are TRBV20-1 and TRBJ2-1, with D unresolved. Germline CDR1 and CDR2: DFQATT and SNEGSKA (reference sequence). CDR3 length equals 15 residues. Trimming pared 5 bases from V and 1 base from J, leaving 15 bases between. CDR3 coding DNA: TGCAGTGCTCCCCGTGTCGCGCGGTCCTACAATGAGCAGTTCTTC. Translation: CSAPRVARSYNEQFF.

This clonotype showed up just a few times. The chain uses TRBV7-2 and TRBJ2-6; 7 bases fit TRBD1. Germline CDR1 is SGHTA and CDR2 is FQGNSA. V was clipped by 6 bases and J by 1 base; unmatched bases: 15. The CDR3 totals 19 residues. The CDR3 DNA follows: TGTGCCAGCAGACACCGAGACAGGGCAAAACTTTCTGGGGCCAACGTCCTGACTTTC. Encoded protein: CASRHRDRAKLSGANVLTF.

V gene TRBV29-1 combines with J gene TRBJ2-7; 10 positions match TRBD1. The CDR3 length is 12 residues. Germline V gene data show CDR1 as SQVTM and CDR2 as ANQGSEA. V trimming: 1 base; J trimming: 6 bases; junction bases outside the gene matches: 0. CDR3 DNA sequence: TGCAGCGTTGAAGGGACAGGGGGCGAGCAGTACTTC. Its protein product is CSVEGTGGEQYF.

The chain couples TRBV24-1 to TRBJ2-1; 11 bases match TRBD2. The CDR3 is 15 amino acids. CDR1 is KGHDR, CDR2 SFDVKD, per germline. V lost 1 base to trimming and J lost 8 bases; unmatched junction nucleotides: 3. The CDR3 sequence is CATSDFGLAGDEQFF. The CDR3 DNA follows: TGTGCCACCAGTGATTTCGGACTAGCGGGCGATGAGCAGTTCTTC.

The chain recombines TRBV11-3 with TRBJ1-6, with a weak D call TRBD1 (5 bases). The germline V and J ends were trimmed by 5 bases and 6 bases, with 11 bases remaining between them. The CDR3 sequence is 14 residues long. The germline gives CDR1 SGHNT, CDR2 YENEEA. CDR3 coding DNA: TGTGCCAGCAGCCTAACAGGAACTAATTCACCCCTCCACTTT. It codes for CASSLTGTNSPLHF.

The sample holds a few counts of this clonotype. This sequence joins TRBV12-3 or TRBV12-4 and TRBJ2-1, with D hard to call. There are 14 residues in the CDR3. V was trimmed by 3 bases and J by 4 bases, leaving 10 bases between them. In DNA, the CDR3 is TGTGCCAGCAGTTTTTTAACTGAGTACAATGAGCAGTTCTTC. Amino acid sequence: CASSFLTEYNEQFF.

This chain joins TRBV2 and TRBJ2-7, with D possibly being TRBD1 (6 bases). Germline-derived CDR1 and CDR2 are SNHLY and FYNNEI. The CDR3 is 14 residues long. V lost 4 bases to trimming and J lost 4 bases, with 14 bases between them. The CDR3 loop is CASSAQGTGYEQYF. CDR3 DNA sequence: TGTGCCAGCAGTGCGCAGGGGACGGGGTACGAGCAGTACTTC.

The sample holds a few counts of this clonotype. CDR3 nucleotide sequence: TGCGCCAGCAGCTCGGAGGGGACAGGGAATGAAAAACTGTTTTTT. Amino acid sequence: CASSSEGTGNEKLFF. This chain joins TRBV5-1 and TRBJ1-4; 9 bases align to TRBD1. Germline V gene lookup returns CDR1 SGHRS and CDR2 YFSETQ. This CDR3 is 15 amino acids long. V gave up 3 bases and J gave up 5 bases; unmatched junction bases: 5.

The V gene is TRBV11-2, the J gene TRBJ2-3; D gene ambiguous. V shed 5 bases and J shed 9 bases, with 9 bases lying between them. This CDR3 contains 11 residues. The germline gives CDR1 SGHAT, CDR2 FQNNGV. The CDR3 nucleotides are TGTGCCAGCAGCCCCTCAAAGACGCAGTATTTT. It yields the protein CASSPSKTQYF.

This clonotype was counted a few times. The rearrangement links TRBV29-1 to TRBJ2-2; no clear D. This CDR3 region has 13 residues. CDR1 and CDR2 from the germline V gene are SQVTM and ANQGSEA. V gave up 4 bases and J gave up 1 base, with 7 bases separating them. The CDR3: CSVVGGNTGELFF. The CDR3 coding sequence is TGCAGCGTTGTCGGTGGGAACACCGGGGAGCTGTTTTTT.

Notes on this clonotype: Its ends do not fully match the called genes, so a read error is possible. V gene TRBV24-1 combines with J gene TRBJ1-2; D is unclear. The CDR3 covers 13 residues. The germline CDR1 and CDR2 sequences are KGHDR and SFDVKD. The CDR3 DNA sequence: TGTACCACCAGTGATGAGAAAAACTATGGCTACACCTTC. This translates into CTTSDEKNYGYTF.

This clonotype appeared a few times. V gene TRBV6-1 combines with J gene TRBJ2-6; no firm D call. The CDR3 is 17 amino acids. V was cut by 2 bases and J by 0 bases, with 11 bases left in between. Germline V CDR1 and CDR2: MNHNS, SASEGT. The CDR3 sequence is CASSELSIPSGANVLTF. The CDR3 DNA is TGTGCCAGCAGTGAACTATCGATCCCCTCTGGGGCCAACGTCCTGACTTTC.

The chain carries TRBV27 and TRBJ2-1, with D uncertain. The V end was cut by 5 bases, the J end by 1 base, with 12 bases between. The CDR3 is 15 residues long. Germline V gene lookup returns CDR1 MNHEY and CDR2 SMNVEV (reference sequence). The CDR3 sequence: CASSERPPSYNEQFF. Here the CDR3 DNA reads TGTGCCAGCAGTGAACGGCCCCCTTCCTACAATGAGCAGTTCTTC.

This clonotype was seen a single time. This sequence joins TRBV7-9 and TRBJ1-4; the D gene is possibly TRBD1 (5 bases). The germline V and J ends were trimmed by 5 bases and 8 bases, with 12 bases remaining between them. This CDR3 spans 13 amino acids. CDR1 is SEHNR and CDR2 is FQNEAQ in the germline V gene (reference sequence). DNA for the CDR3: TGTGCCAGCAGCACCCGGGACCCCGAAAAACTGTTTTTT. Translation: CASSTRDPEKLFF.

This clonotype was found a few times. The chain uses TRBV29-1 and TRBJ2-1; 12 bases map to TRBD2. After removal of 5 bases from V and 13 bases from J, the junction contained 9 bases not matched to a gene. This CDR3 comprises 13 residues. CDR1 and CDR2 from the germline V gene are SQVTM and ANQGSEA. The CDR3: CSVTLAGGPFQFF. The CDR3, as DNA: TGCAGCGTTACCCTAGCGGGAGGGCCTTTTCAGTTCTTC.

This clonotype was seen many times. This rearrangement joins TRBV18 to TRBJ1-2; 8 bases fit TRBD1. The CDR3 runs to 13 residues. Germline values: CDR1 KGHSH, CDR2 LQKENI. J lost 3 bases, V lost 3 bases, and 0 bases had no gene match. In DNA, the CDR3 is TGTGCCAGCTCACCGGACAGGGACTATGGCTACACCTTC. Translation gives CASSPDRDYGYTF.

The rearrangement links TRBV5-1 to TRBJ2-4, with 10 bases matching TRBD1. The J call is uncertain, as TRBJ2-7 better fits the DNA end. The CDR3 runs 14 residues. Germline values: CDR1 SGHRS, CDR2 YFSETQ. CDR3 protein: CASSPGQGEYEQYF. The CDR3 region has the DNA TGCGCCAGCAGCCCAGGACAGGGGGAGTACGAGCAGTACTTC.

This clonotype showed up just once. The chain employs TRBV20-1 and TRBJ2-1, with TRBD2 as a possible D gene (6 bases). Trimming shortened V by 6 bases and J by 4 bases, and 22 bases separated the two germline ends. CDR1 is DFQATT and CDR2 is SNEGSKA in the germline V gene (reference sequence). The CDR3 length is 16 residues. As DNA, the CDR3 is TGCAGTGCCCCCGCCGAACTAGCCCTATTTTACAATGAGCAGTTCTTC. Translated, it gives CSAPAELALFYNEQFF.

This clonotype was counted only a few times. This CDR3 is CSVDGTGFSDTQYF. The CDR3 DNA sequence: TGCAGCGTTGATGGGACAGGGTTTTCAGATACGCAGTATTTT. This rearrangement joins TRBV29-1 to TRBJ2-3; 9 nucleotides match TRBD1. Germline lookup yields CDR1 SQVTM and CDR2 ANQGSEA. Trimming took 3 bases from V and 4 from J; bases not matched to a gene: 5. The CDR3 length is 14 residues.

The rearrangement links TRBV5-1 to TRBJ1-1; D might be TRBD1 (5 bases). The germline gives CDR1 SGHRS, CDR2 YFSETQ. Trimming pared 5 bases from V and 1 base from J, leaving 15 bases between. The CDR3 is 15 amino acids. CDR3 amino acids: CASSDPGTANTEAFF. DNA for the CDR3: TGCGCCAGCAGTGATCCCGGGACGGCGAACACTGAAGCTTTCTTT.

The table lists this clonotype with a count of one. The rearrangement uses TRBV28 and TRBJ2-3; perhaps D is TRBD1 or TRBD2 (7 bases each). Per the germline V gene, CDR1 is MDHEN and CDR2 is SYDVKM. V was trimmed by 7 bases and J by 2 bases, leaving 16 bases between them. The CDR3 contains 15 residues. The CDR3: CASKRDRSFTDTQYF. The CDR3 coding sequence is TGTGCCAGCAAGCGGGACAGAAGTTTCACAGATACGCAGTATTTT.

This clonotype was observed a few times. The gene calls are TRBV5-1 and TRBJ2-5; D is unresolved. V was trimmed by 4 bases and J by 3 bases, leaving 7 bases between them. The CDR3 totals 12 residues. The V gene's germline CDR1 is SGHRS and CDR2 YFSETQ. CDR3 bases: TGCGCCAGCAGCGCTAGAAAAGAGACCCAGTACTTC. It yields the protein CASSARKETQYF.

This clonotype occurred once. The V and J genes are TRBV29-1 and TRBJ2-7; TRBD1 matches at 10 bases. The CDR3 is 14 amino acids. J was trimmed by 3 bases and V by 7 bases; bases with no gene match: 9. Germline CDR1 and CDR2: SQVTM and ANQGSEA. The CDR3 sequence is CSAGGGQGGYEQYF. The CDR3 region has the DNA TGCAGCGCTGGGGGAGGACAGGGGGGCTACGAGCAGTACTTC.

This rearrangement joins TRBV9 to TRBJ2-3; 12 nucleotides match TRBD2. This CDR3 spans 15 amino acids. Per germline, CDR1 SGDLS and CDR2 YYNGEE. With 3 bases clipped from V and 3 bases from J, the junction kept 2 bases outside the gene matches. CDR3 nucleotides: TGTGCCAGCAGCGGGACTAGCGGGATGACAGATACGCAGTATTTT. Its translation: CASSGTSGMTDTQYF.

This clonotype has only a few counts. The genes are TRBV2 and TRBJ2-1; D is uncertain. Germline V gene lookup returns CDR1 SNHLY and CDR2 FYNNEI. The CDR3 length is 16 residues. Trimming removed 3 bases from V and 0 bases from J, with 12 bases in between. CDR3 sequence (DNA): TGTGCCAGCAGTGAGCTCGGACCGTCCTCCTACAATGAGCAGTTCTTC. Amino acid sequence: CASSELGPSSYNEQFF.